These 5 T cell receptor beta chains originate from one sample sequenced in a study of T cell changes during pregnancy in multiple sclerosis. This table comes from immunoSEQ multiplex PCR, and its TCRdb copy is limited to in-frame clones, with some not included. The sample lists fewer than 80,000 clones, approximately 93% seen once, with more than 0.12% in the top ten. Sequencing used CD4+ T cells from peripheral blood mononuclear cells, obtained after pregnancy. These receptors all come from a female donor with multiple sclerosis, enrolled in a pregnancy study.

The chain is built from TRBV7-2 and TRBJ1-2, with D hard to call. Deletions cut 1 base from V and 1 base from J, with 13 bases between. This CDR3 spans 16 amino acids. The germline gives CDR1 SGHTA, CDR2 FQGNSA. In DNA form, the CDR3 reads TGTGCCAGCAGCTTAGAAACGGCGGTGAATAACTATGGCTACACCTTC. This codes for CASSLETAVNNYGYTF.

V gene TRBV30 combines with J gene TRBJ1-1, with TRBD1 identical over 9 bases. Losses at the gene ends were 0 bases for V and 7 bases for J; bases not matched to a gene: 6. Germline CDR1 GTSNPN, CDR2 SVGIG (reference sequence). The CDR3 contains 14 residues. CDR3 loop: CAWSVNRGRNEAFF. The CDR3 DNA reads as TGTGCCTGGAGTGTAAACAGGGGGCGGAATGAAGCTTTCTTT. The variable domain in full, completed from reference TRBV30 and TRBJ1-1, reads SQTIHQWPATLVQPVGSPLSLECTVEGTSNPNLYWYRQAAGRGLQLLFYSVGIGQISSEVPQNLSASRPQDRQFILSSKKLLLSDSGFYLCAWSVNRGRNEAFFGQGTRLTVV.

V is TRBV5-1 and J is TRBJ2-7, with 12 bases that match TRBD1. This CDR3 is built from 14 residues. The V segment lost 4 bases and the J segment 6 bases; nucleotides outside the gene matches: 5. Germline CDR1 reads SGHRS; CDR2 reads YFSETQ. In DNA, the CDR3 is TGCGCCAGCAGCATGGGGGACAGGGGGCGCGAGCAGTACTTC. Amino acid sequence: CASSMGDRGREQYF. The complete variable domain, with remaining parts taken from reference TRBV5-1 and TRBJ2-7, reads KAGVTQTPRYLIKTRGQQVTLSCSPISGHRSVSWYQQTPGQGLQFLFEYFSETQRNKGNFPGRFSGRQFSNSRSEMNVSTLELGDSALYLCASSMGDRGREQYFGPGTRLTVT.

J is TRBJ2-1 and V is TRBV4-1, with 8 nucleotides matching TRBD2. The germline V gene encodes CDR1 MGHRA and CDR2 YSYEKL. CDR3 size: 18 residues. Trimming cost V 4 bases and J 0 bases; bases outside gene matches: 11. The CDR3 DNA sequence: TGCGCCAGCAGCCTCGAGGGCTGGAGCGGGAGCTCCTACAATGAGCAGTTCTTC. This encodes CASSLEGWSGSSYNEQFF.

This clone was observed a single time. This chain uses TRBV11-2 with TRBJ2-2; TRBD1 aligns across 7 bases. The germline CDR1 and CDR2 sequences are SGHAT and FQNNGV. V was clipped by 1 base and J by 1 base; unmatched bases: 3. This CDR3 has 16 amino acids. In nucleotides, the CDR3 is TGTGCCAGCAGCTTAGGACGACAGGGGAACACCGGGGAGCTGTTTTTT. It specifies CASSLGRQGNTGELFF. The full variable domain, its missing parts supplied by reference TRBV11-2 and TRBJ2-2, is EAGVAQSPRYKIIEKRQSVAFWCNPISGHATLYWYQQILGQGPKLLIQFQNNGVVDDSQLPKDRFSAERLKGVDSTLKIQPAKLEDSAVYLCASSLGRQGNTGELFFGEGSRLTVL.